Listed below are T cell receptor beta chains from one sample, sequenced in a study of cytomegalovirus exposure and HLA in healthy donors. Profiling relied on immunoSEQ multiplex PCR, and the TCRdb table lists in-frame clones only, not all of them. The table includes around 64,000 clones, 75% to 80% detected once. The sample consisted of PBMCs. The receptors originated from a man between 18 and 35 years old in good health and CMV-seropositive. Both conserved end residues are part of each CDR3. Each record gives: clone size, V gene, D gene, J gene, CDR3 DNA, CDR3 protein. A D gene is named only where the DNA matches it firmly. Some rows have no size entry. The others give once, few or many, or a class for an expanded clone.

clone_size: -
v_call: TRBV29-1
d_call: -
j_call: TRBJ1-1
cdr3_nt: TGCAGCGTTGTCTTCGGGAACACTGAAGCTTTCTTT
cdr3_aa: CSVVFGNTEAFF

clone_size: -
v_call: TRBV6-5
d_call: TRBD1
j_call: TRBJ1-2
cdr3_nt: TGTGCCAGCAGTTACCAGACAGGGCTCGATGGCTACACCTTC
cdr3_aa: CASSYQTGLDGYTF

clone_size: once
v_call: TRBV11-2
d_call: TRBD2
j_call: TRBJ2-1
cdr3_nt: TGTGCCAGCAGCCTGGGACTAGGTTTCTACAATGAGCAGTTCTTC
cdr3_aa: CASSLGLGFYNEQFF

clone_size: -
v_call: TRBV6-5
d_call: TRBD2
j_call: TRBJ2-1
cdr3_nt: TGTGCCAGCAGTTACGGGACTAGCGGTTACAATGAGCAGTTCTTC
cdr3_aa: CASSYGTSGYNEQFF

clone_size: few
v_call: TRBV28
d_call: -
j_call: TRBJ1-4
cdr3_nt: TGTGCCAGCAGTAGTGGACAGAATGAAAAACTGTTTTTT
cdr3_aa: CASSSGQNEKLFF

clone_size: few
v_call: TRBV2
d_call: TRBD2
j_call: TRBJ2-7
cdr3_nt: TGTGCCAGCAGTGATTGGGGGGGGTCAAGCTCCTACGAGCAGTACTTC
cdr3_aa: CASSDWGGSSSYEQYF

clone_size: -
v_call: TRBV9
d_call: -
j_call: TRBJ2-2
cdr3_nt: TGTGCCAGCAGCGCCGACTTCATTGGGACCGGGGAGCTGTTTTTT
cdr3_aa: CASSADFIGTGELFF

clone_size: once
v_call: TRBV5-1
d_call: -
j_call: TRBJ2-7
cdr3_nt: TGCGCCAGCAGCTTGGGACTAGAGGGCGAGCAGTACTTC
cdr3_aa: CASSLGLEGEQYF

clone_size: -
v_call: TRBV6-1
d_call: -
j_call: TRBJ2-1
cdr3_nt: TGTGCCAGCAGTGACCAGTACAATGAGCAGTTCTTC
cdr3_aa: CASSDQYNEQFF

clone_size: -
v_call: TRBV6-5
d_call: -
j_call: TRBJ2-2
cdr3_nt: TGTGCCAGCAGCACGGGGGTGTACGGTTCCGGGGAGCTGTTTTTT
cdr3_aa: CASSTGVYGSGELFF

clone_size: once
v_call: TRBV4-1
d_call: TRBD1
j_call: TRBJ2-7
cdr3_nt: TGCGCCAGCAGCCTGTCCCCGGGACAGGGGAACGAGCAGTACTTC
cdr3_aa: CASSLSPGQGNEQYF

clone_size: -
v_call: TRBV18
d_call: -
j_call: TRBJ1-1
cdr3_nt: TGTGCCAGTTCCCCGGAGGAGAACACTGAAGCTTTCTTT
cdr3_aa: CASSPEENTEAFF

clone_size: -
v_call: TRBV30
d_call: -
j_call: TRBJ1-1
cdr3_nt: TGTGCCTGGAGTGCCTACCAGGGTAATGAAGCTTTCTTT
cdr3_aa: CAWSAYQGNEAFF

clone_size: -
v_call: TRBV30
d_call: TRBD2
j_call: TRBJ2-3
cdr3_nt: TGTGCCCGGAGCGGGGCTAGCGGCTACACAGATACGCAGTATTTT
cdr3_aa: CARSGASGYTDTQYF

clone_size: -
v_call: TRBV7-9
d_call: -
j_call: TRBJ2-1
cdr3_nt: TGTGCCAGCAGCTACCAACCCGGGCAGTTCTTC
cdr3_aa: CASSYQPGQFF

clone_size: -
v_call: TRBV4-1
d_call: -
j_call: TRBJ1-1
cdr3_nt: TGCGCCAGCAGTTACGGGGCGGGGGCCGAAGCTTTCTTT
cdr3_aa: CASSYGAGAEAFF

clone_size: -
v_call: TRBV30
d_call: TRBD1
j_call: TRBJ2-3
cdr3_nt: TGTGCCTGGGGGACAGGGGGCACAGATACGCAGTATTTT
cdr3_aa: CAWGTGGTDTQYF

clone_size: few
v_call: TRBV2
d_call: TRBD2
j_call: TRBJ2-3
cdr3_nt: TGTGCCAGCAAGCTAGCGGGGGGGATGGCAGATACGCAGTATTTT
cdr3_aa: CASKLAGGMADTQYF

clone_size: -
v_call: TRBV10-1
d_call: TRBD2
j_call: TRBJ2-1
cdr3_nt: TGCGCCAGCAGTGAGTTTGTCGCTAGCGGTTCGCAGTTCTTC
cdr3_aa: CASSEFVASGSQFF

clone_size: once
v_call: TRBV15
d_call: TRBD1
j_call: TRBJ1-1
cdr3_nt: TGTGCCACCAGCAGAACAGGGGTGAACACTGAAGCTTTCTTT
cdr3_aa: CATSRTGVNTEAFF

clone_size: -
v_call: TRBV6-5
d_call: TRBD2
j_call: TRBJ2-1
cdr3_nt: TGTGCCAGCAGTTACTGGCTAGCGGGGCACAATGAGCAGTTCTTC
cdr3_aa: CASSYWLAGHNEQFF

clone_size: -
v_call: TRBV7-2
d_call: -
j_call: TRBJ1-5
cdr3_nt: TGTGCCAGCAGCTTAGCCAGGGTACAGCCCCAGCATTTT
cdr3_aa: CASSLARVQPQHF

clone_size: -
v_call: TRBV21-1
d_call: -
j_call: TRBJ1-1
cdr3_nt: TGTGCCAGCAGCAAAGTCGGGGTTAAGAACACTGAAGCTTTCTTT
cdr3_aa: CASSKVGVKNTEAFF

clone_size: -
v_call: TRBV29-1
d_call: -
j_call: TRBJ2-7
cdr3_nt: TGCAGCGTTGAAACGGCCCTCCAAGGGGTCCACGAGCAGTACTTC
cdr3_aa: CSVETALQGVHEQYF

clone_size: -
v_call: TRBV7-8
d_call: TRBD1
j_call: TRBJ1-5
cdr3_nt: TGTGCCAGCAGCTTAGAAGGGGGCGGGAATCAGCCCCAGCATTTT
cdr3_aa: CASSLEGGGNQPQHF

clone_size: once
v_call: TRBV30
d_call: -
j_call: TRBJ1-5
cdr3_nt: TGTGCCTGGAGTAGCGCCCTGTCGGGACAAAATCAGCCCCAGCATTTT
cdr3_aa: CAWSSALSGQNQPQHF

clone_size: -
v_call: TRBV5-1
d_call: -
j_call: TRBJ1-2
cdr3_nt: TGCGCCAGCAGCTTGAGTTGGGGCAGAACTAACTATGGCTACACCTTC
cdr3_aa: CASSLSWGRTNYGYTF

clone_size: -
v_call: TRBV4-1
d_call: -
j_call: TRBJ1-3
cdr3_nt: TGCGCCAGCAGCAACCGGGGAAAGGTTATCGGAAACACCATATATTTT
cdr3_aa: CASSNRGKVIGNTIYF

clone_size: -
v_call: TRBV7-6
d_call: TRBD1
j_call: TRBJ1-1
cdr3_nt: TGTGCCAGCAGCTTAAAGGGGACAGCAGACACTGAAGCTTTCTTT
cdr3_aa: CASSLKGTADTEAFF

clone_size: few
v_call: TRBV30
d_call: TRBD2
j_call: TRBJ2-3
cdr3_nt: TGTGCCTGGAGCGGGACTAGCGGCACAGATACGCAGTATTTT
cdr3_aa: CAWSGTSGTDTQYF

clone_size: once
v_call: TRBV28
d_call: -
j_call: TRBJ1-4
cdr3_nt: TGTGCCGTGGGGAGGATCACAACTAATGAAAAACTGTTTTTT
cdr3_aa: CAVGRITTNEKLFF

clone_size: -
v_call: TRBV5-5
d_call: -
j_call: TRBJ1-1
cdr3_nt: TGTGCCAGCAGCGTAACAGATGACACTGAAGCTTTCTTT
cdr3_aa: CASSVTDDTEAFF

clone_size: few
v_call: TRBV10-3
d_call: TRBD1
j_call: TRBJ1-5
cdr3_nt: TGTGCCATCAGTGACGTGACAGGGAAGCAGCCCCAGCATTTT
cdr3_aa: CAISDVTGKQPQHF

clone_size: few
v_call: TRBV4-1
d_call: -
j_call: TRBJ1-1
cdr3_nt: TGCGCCAGCAGCCCAAAGACAGGTCTGAACACTGAAGCTTTCTTT
cdr3_aa: CASSPKTGLNTEAFF

clone_size: -
v_call: TRBV30
d_call: TRBD2
j_call: TRBJ2-3
cdr3_nt: TGTGCCTGGAGAATAGCGGGGGGGCCAGATACGCAGTATTTT
cdr3_aa: CAWRIAGGPDTQYF

clone_size: -
v_call: TRBV4-1
d_call: -
j_call: TRBJ1-1
cdr3_nt: TGCGCCAGCAGCCAAGAATTCAGGGCCACTGAAGCTTTCTTT
cdr3_aa: CASSQEFRATEAFF

clone_size: few
v_call: TRBV2
d_call: TRBD1
j_call: TRBJ1-2
cdr3_nt: TGTGCCAGCAGTGGCCGGACAGGGCTATACTTC
cdr3_aa: CASSGRTGLYF

clone_size: few
v_call: TRBV19
d_call: TRBD1
j_call: TRBJ1-5
cdr3_nt: TGTGCCAGTAGTCACCAGGGGGCAGCTCAGCCCCAGCATTTT
cdr3_aa: CASSHQGAAQPQHF

clone_size: -
v_call: TRBV30
d_call: TRBD1
j_call: TRBJ2-6
cdr3_nt: TGTGCCTGGCAGGGACAGGGGGCGAGCTCCTCTGGGGCCAACGTCCTGACTTTC
cdr3_aa: CAWQGQGASSSGANVLTF

clone_size: -
v_call: TRBV7-2
d_call: TRBD2
j_call: TRBJ2-5
cdr3_nt: TGTGCCAGCAGCCCCGCCGGGACTAGCGTGTCGGAGACCCAGTACTTC
cdr3_aa: CASSPAGTSVSETQYF

clone_size: -
v_call: TRBV10-3
d_call: -
j_call: TRBJ2-1
cdr3_nt: TGTGCCTCCTTACCTGGGGCCGTCACCAATGAGCAGTTCTTC
cdr3_aa: CASLPGAVTNEQFF

clone_size: once
v_call: TRBV29-1
d_call: -
j_call: TRBJ2-7
cdr3_nt: TGCAGCGTTGAAGAGGTGGGCTCACCCTACGAGCAGTACTTC
cdr3_aa: CSVEEVGSPYEQYF

clone_size: -
v_call: TRBV2
d_call: -
j_call: TRBJ1-2
cdr3_nt: TGTGCCAGCAGTGAGGGGACAGGCTACACCTTC
cdr3_aa: CASSEGTGYTF

clone_size: -
v_call: TRBV25-1
d_call: -
j_call: TRBJ1-2
cdr3_nt: TGTGCCAGCAGTGTGGGAGGGCCTAACTATGGCTACACCTTC
cdr3_aa: CASSVGGPNYGYTF

clone_size: -
v_call: TRBV6-5
d_call: -
j_call: TRBJ2-7
cdr3_nt: TGTGCCAGCAGTTACTCATTCCGGGCTCAGGGCTACGAGCAGTACTTC
cdr3_aa: CASSYSFRAQGYEQYF

clone_size: -
v_call: TRBV30
d_call: TRBD1
j_call: TRBJ1-2
cdr3_nt: TGTGCCTGGAGCGATCTATCCCGCGGACAGGGGCATGGCTACACCTTC
cdr3_aa: CAWSDLSRGQGHGYTF

clone_size: once
v_call: TRBV2
d_call: TRBD1
j_call: TRBJ2-7
cdr3_nt: TGTGCCGGAGGACAGGGGACCTACGAGCAGTACTTC
cdr3_aa: CAGGQGTYEQYF